A selection of T cell receptor beta chains follows, all from one sample in a study of cytomegalovirus exposure and HLA in healthy donors. Sequencing was performed with immunoSEQ multiplex PCR; in TCRdb, only in-frame clones are kept and a portion is missing. The sample lists about 150,000 clones; around 80% were seen once. The material sequenced was PBMCs. Receptor source: a woman aged 50 to 65 in good health and CMV-seropositive. CDR3s include the opening cysteine and the closing phenylalanine or tryptophan. Fields, in order: V gene, J gene, clone size, D gene, CDR3 DNA, CDR3 protein. D genes are given only for firm matches. The listing skips clone size in some rows; elsewhere it reads once, few, many or a size class.

>TRBV7-3|TRBJ2-1|.|TRBD2
TGTGCCAGCAGCCCCCCCACAGCGGGAGGCTCCTACAATGAGCAGTTCTTC
CASSPPTAGGSYNEQFF
>TRBV5-1|TRBJ2-5|.|.
TGCGCCAGCAGCTCCGGAGAGACCCAGTACTTC
CASSSGETQYF
>TRBV4-1|TRBJ2-7|.|TRBD1
TGCGCCAGCAGCTGGGGACAGGGGGAAGGCTACGAGCAGTACTTC
CASSWGQGEGYEQYF
>TRBV11-2|TRBJ2-2|.|TRBD2
TGTGCCAGCAGTCCTGGGCGCGGGGGTACCGGGGAGCTGTTTTTT
CASSPGRGGTGELFF
>TRBV30|TRBJ2-7|.|TRBD1
TGTGCCTGGAGCAGACAGGGTAGCGAGCAGTACTTC
CAWSRQGSEQYF
>TRBV15|TRBJ2-4|few|TRBD1
TGTGCCACCAGCAGGTACCGGGGTACAGGGGGTATACTGGCCAAAAACATTCAGTACTTC
CATSRYRGTGGILAKNIQYF
>TRBV29-1|TRBJ1-1|.|TRBD1
TGCAGCGTTGATCGACAGGGGGCCGCAGCTTTCTTT
CSVDRQGAAAFF
>TRBV12-5|TRBJ1-1|.|TRBD1
TGTGCTAGTGGTTTGTCGAACAGGGGTACTGAAGCTTTCTTT
CASGLSNRGTEAFF
>TRBV19|TRBJ2-7|.|.
TGTGCCAGTAGTAGGGACAAGGGCGAGCAGTACTTC
CASSRDKGEQYF
>TRBV2|TRBJ2-6|.|TRBD1
TGTGCCAGCAGCCGGGGACAGCTCTCTGGGGCCAACGGCCTGACTTTC
CASSRGQLSGANGLTF
>TRBV7-9|TRBJ1-1|.|.
TGTGCCAGCAGCTTAGTAAGCAGGGGCGTGAACACTGAAGCTTTCTTT
CASSLVSRGVNTEAFF
>TRBV30|TRBJ2-6|.|.
TGTGCCTGGAGAGAATACTCTGGGGCCAACGGCCTGACTTTC
CAWREYSGANGLTF
>TRBV18|TRBJ1-2|.|TRBD1
TGTGCCAGCTCACCTACCGGGACAGGGTCGGGCTATGGCTACACCTTC
CASSPTGTGSGYGYTF
>TRBV29-1|TRBJ1-1|.|.
TGCAGCGTTGATGATAGGGCGGGACCTGAAGCTTTCTTT
CSVDDRAGPEAFF
>TRBV19|TRBJ1-3|.|.
TGTGCCAGTAGTATGCCGGGGGGGGCTTCTGGAAACACCATATATTTT
CASSMPGGASGNTIYF
>TRBV27|TRBJ2-7|once|TRBD1
TGTGCCAGCAGTTTATCGTCAGGGGGCGAGCAGTACTTC
CASSLSSGGEQYF
>TRBV28|TRBJ1-2|once|.
TGTGCCAGCAGTTCCCCCACAGGGAACCAAAACTATGGCTACACCTTC
CASSSPTGNQNYGYTF
>TRBV30|TRBJ2-5|.|TRBD2
TGTGCCTGGAAGGGTAGCGGGGTAGAGACCCAGTACTTC
CAWKGSGVETQYF
>TRBV28|TRBJ2-7|.|.
TGTGCCAGCAGTTCCCCAACAGTATCCTACGAGCAGTACTTC
CASSSPTVSYEQYF
>TRBV19|TRBJ1-1|.|.
TGTGCCAGTAGTATAGATAGTCAGGCGAACACTGAAGCTTTCTTT
CASSIDSQANTEAFF
>TRBV7-2|TRBJ2-7|.|TRBD2
TGTGCCAGCAGCTCCTACGCTAGCGGGACCGAGCAGTACTTC
CASSSYASGTEQYF
>TRBV7-2|TRBJ2-5|.|TRBD2
TGTGCCAGCAGCCTTAGCGGGGGGCAAGAGACCCAGTACTTC
CASSLSGGQETQYF
>TRBV5-1|TRBJ1-4|.|.
TGCGCCAGCAGCTTGATCGGGTCTCAGGAAAAACTGTTTTTT
CASSLIGSQEKLFF
>TRBV6-4|TRBJ2-1|.|TRBD2
TGTGCCAGCAGTCTGTCCCCCGACGGGAGGGAGCAGTTCTTC
CASSLSPDGREQFF
>TRBV9|TRBJ1-2|.|.
TGTGCCAGCAGCGTAGCTCCAGATCCGAACTATGGCTACACCTTC
CASSVAPDPNYGYTF
>TRBV28|TRBJ2-2|.|.
TGTGCCAGCAGGGTCGGGGGGCCGCTGGCCGGGGAGCTGTTTTTT
CASRVGGPLAGELFF
>TRBV10-2|TRBJ2-1|.|TRBD2
TGCGCCAGCAGTGATGTCCCGGGACTAGCGGTTCTGTGGAACAATGAGCAGTTCTTC
CASSDVPGLAVLWNNEQFF
>TRBV5-4|TRBJ2-3|few|.
TGTGCCAGCAGCTTGTTCTTTAAAGCGAGAGAAAGTCCAGATACGCAGTATTTT
CASSLFFKARESPDTQYF
>TRBV7-9|TRBJ1-3|once|.
TGTGCCACCGGAGCGGGAAACACCATATATTTT
CATGAGNTIYF
>TRBV29-1|TRBJ2-3|.|TRBD2
TGCAGCGTTGAAGATAGGACTAGCGGGAGGATAATGGAGGCAGATACGCAGTATTTT
CSVEDRTSGRIMEADTQYF
>TRBV29-1|TRBJ2-1|.|TRBD2
TGCAGCGTTGAAGGGGGACTAGCGGAGACCTACAATGAGCAGTTCTTC
CSVEGGLAETYNEQFF